A single sample is the source of the 21 T cell receptor beta chains below, sequenced in a study of OX40 agonist ivuxolimab in advanced cancers. The repertoire was sequenced with immunoSEQ multiplex PCR; TCRdb's copy has only in-frame clones and lacks some. The table lists under 45,000 clones, 80% to 90% of them singletons. The input for sequencing was CD4+ or CD8+ T cells sorted from blood, taken in a trial of the OX40 agonist ivuxolimab. Source of these receptors: an adult with an advanced solid tumor such as melanoma, head and neck, liver or kidney cancer.

V is TRBV11-3 and J is TRBJ2-2; D uncertain. Germline V CDR1 and CDR2: SGHNT, YENEEA. The CDR3 sequence is 15 residues long. With 3 bases removed from V and 4 bases from J, the gap between germline ends came to 12 bases. CDR3 residues: CASSFLESGTGELFF. In DNA form, the CDR3 reads TGTGCCAGCAGCTTCCTCGAATCAGGCACCGGGGAGCTGTTTTTT.

This clone has more than one count but fewer than ten. The chain links TRBV7-2 to TRBJ2-1; D unclear. V was trimmed by 0 bases and J by 2 bases, leaving 8 bases between them. CDR3 size: 15 residues. The germline gives CDR1 SGHTA, CDR2 FQGNSA. The DNA of the CDR3 is TGTGCCAGCAGCTTAGCGAGCGTAGCCTACAATGAGCAGTTCTTC. Translation gives CASSLASVAYNEQFF.

This clone was detected only once. The chain carries TRBV5-6 and TRBJ1-4; possibly TRBD1 for D (5 bases). The germline V gene has CDR1 SGHDT and CDR2 YYEEEE. The ends were cut back, 0 bases at V and 14 bases at J, with 14 bases in the middle. This CDR3 is built from 13 residues. This CDR3 is CASSLGGGRNLFF. CDR3 DNA sequence: TGTGCCAGCAGCTTGGGCGGGGGAAGGAATCTGTTTTTT.

This chain uses TRBV30 with TRBJ2-3; unclear D gene. Looked up from germline, CDR1 is GTSNPN and CDR2 is SVGIG (reference sequence). The V and J ends lost 0 bases and 2 bases respectively, with 3 bases between them. This CDR3 comprises 12 residues. Here the CDR3 DNA reads TGTGCCTGGAGTGTACCCACAGATACGCAGTATTTT. This encodes CAWSVPTDTQYF.

CDR3 loop: CATSRDGGGTRMNYGYTF. The CDR3, as DNA: TGTGCCACCAGCAGAGATGGGGGAGGAACGCGAATGAACTATGGCTACACCTTC. The genes are TRBV15 and TRBJ1-2; possible D gene TRBD1, 5 bases. Germline V CDR1 and CDR2: LNHNV, YYDKDF (reference sequence). The CDR3 spans 18 residues. V was shortened by 0 bases and J by 2 bases, with 19 bases between the two germline ends.

The chain recombines TRBV2 with TRBJ2-7, with D hard to call. This CDR3 contains 11 residues. V gave up 7 bases and J gave up 5 bases, with 9 bases separating them. In germline, CDR1 is SNHLY, CDR2 FYNNEI. The chain's CDR3 is CASTRYDEQYF. CDR3 nucleotides: TGTGCCAGCACTCGGTACGACGAGCAGTACTTC.

The genes are TRBV6-6 and TRBJ1-1; no clear D gene. V lost 2 bases to trimming and J lost 5 bases, with 15 bases between them. CDR3 length equals 15 residues. Per the germline V gene, CDR1 is MNHNY and CDR2 is SVGAGI (reference sequence). The CDR3 reads CASSYGTGPGTEAFF. CDR3 sequence (DNA): TGTGCCAGCAGTTACGGTACCGGTCCGGGGACTGAAGCTTTCTTT.

The rearrangement uses TRBV14 and TRBJ1-1; weak D call: TRBD1 (5 bases). CDR3 size: 13 residues. The V gene's germline CDR1 is SGHDN and CDR2 FVKESK. V was shortened by 5 bases and J by 3 bases, with 10 bases between the two germline ends. CDR3 bases: TGTGCCAGCAGCGCTAGGGGCTACACTGAAGCTTTCTTT. Protein product: CASSARGYTEAFF.

The V and J genes are TRBV6-5 and TRBJ2-7; D gene uncertain. This CDR3 is 13 amino acids long. Trimming took 7 bases from V and 5 from J, leaving 15 bases between them. Germline-derived CDR1 and CDR2 are MNHEY and SVGAGI. CDR3 region: CASNPVTGDEQYF. CDR3 DNA sequence: TGTGCCAGCAACCCCGTCACTGGGGACGAGCAGTACTTC.

This rearrangement joins TRBV11-2 to TRBJ2-7, with 9 positions matching TRBD2. Germline lookup yields CDR1 SGHAT and CDR2 FQNNGV. V gave up 1 base and J gave up 0 bases; unmatched junction bases: 7. The CDR3 spans 17 residues. The CDR3 DNA reads TGTGCCAGCAGCTTAGGTCCCCCTAGCGGGGCCTCCTACGAGCAGTACTTC. It encodes CASSLGPPSGASYEQYF.

The CDR3 is CASIRDSDFYGYTF. In DNA form, the CDR3 reads TGTGCCAGCATTCGCGACAGCGACTTCTATGGCTACACCTTC. V usage is TRBV2 and J usage is TRBJ1-2; the D gene is possibly TRBD1 (5 bases). Looked up from germline, CDR1 is SNHLY and CDR2 is FYNNEI. V was pared by 7 bases and J by 4 bases, with 16 bases between. CDR3 length: 14 residues.

The chain is built from TRBV4-2 and TRBJ2-7; the match to TRBD2 covers 10 bases. With V trimmed by 2 bases and J by 3 bases, 4 bases remained unmatched. Germline V gene data show CDR1 as LGHNA and CDR2 as YNFKEQ. The CDR3 has 15 amino acids. CDR3 region: CASSQRAGGVYEQYV. CDR3 sequence (DNA): TGTGCCAGCAGCCAAAGAGCGGGAGGGGTCTACGAGCAGTACGTC.

This clone was seen a handful of times. The V and J genes are TRBV11-2 and TRBJ2-1; TRBD2 matches at 15 bases. Per germline, CDR1 SGHAT and CDR2 FQNNGV. The CDR3 spans 19 residues. V was clipped by 5 bases and J by 0 bases; unmatched bases: 8. The CDR3 DNA follows: TGTGCCAGCAGCCCCGGGACTAGCGGGAGGCCTAGCTCCTACAATGAGCAGTTCTTC. Encoded protein: CASSPGTSGRPSSYNEQFF.

This chain connects TRBV7-9 to TRBJ2-1; TRBD2 matches at 9 bases. The CDR3 consists of 14 residues. The V segment lost 2 bases and the J segment 5 bases; nucleotides outside the gene matches: 1. The germline V gene has CDR1 SEHNR and CDR2 FQNEAQ (reference sequence). CDR3 in amino acids: CASSLRLADNEQFF. For the CDR3, the DNA is TGTGCCAGCAGCTTACGACTAGCGGACAATGAGCAGTTCTTC. Looking up the rest from reference TRBV7-9 and TRBJ2-1 gives the full variable domain: DTGVSQNPRHKITKRGQNVTFRCDPISEHNRLYWYRQTLGQGPEFLTYFQNEAQLEKSRLLSDRFSAERPKGSFSTLEIQRTEQGDSAMYLCASSLRLADNEQFFGPGTRLTVL.

The table lists this clone with a count of one. The rearrangement joins TRBV5-4 to TRBJ1-2; D remains ambiguous. Germline assignment: CDR1 SGHNT and CDR2 YYREEE (reference sequence). V was pared by 1 base and J by 2 bases, with 3 bases between. The CDR3 has 12 amino acids. As DNA, the CDR3 is TGTGCCAGCAGCTTGTACAACTATGGCTACACCTTC. Residues: CASSLYNYGYTF.

The rearrangement uses TRBV13 and TRBJ1-1; maybe TRBD1 (6 bases). With 2 bases removed from V and 3 bases from J, the gap between germline ends came to 10 bases. Germline CDR1 reads PRHDT; CDR2 reads FYEKMQ (reference sequence). This CDR3 is 14 amino acids long. The CDR3 here is CASSLLDRDTEAFF. Written as DNA, the CDR3 is TGTGCCAGCAGCTTATTGGACAGAGACACTGAAGCTTTCTTT.

This clone was detected only a few times. This chain uses TRBV9 with TRBJ2-7, with 8 nucleotides matching TRBD2. This CDR3 has 17 amino acids. The V and J ends lost 4 bases and 3 bases, in that order; junction bases with no gene match: 15. Germline assignment: CDR1 SGDLS and CDR2 YYNGEE. The CDR3 DNA is TGTGCCAGCAGCCCCAGAGGGGGGGCCCGGGAGGGCTACGAGCAGTACTTC. This translates into CASSPRGGAREGYEQYF.

This clone was counted once. This chain joins TRBV6-1 and TRBJ2-5; D unresolved. Trimming pared 2 bases from V and 0 bases from J, leaving 7 bases between. Per the germline V gene, CDR1 is MNHNS and CDR2 is SASEGT. This CDR3 region has 14 residues. The CDR3 protein is CASSELNNQETQYF. CDR3 nucleotides: TGTGCCAGCAGTGAACTAAACAACCAAGAGACCCAGTACTTC.

V is TRBV5-5 and J is TRBJ1-5, with D hard to call. This CDR3 has 15 residues. Germline values: CDR1 SGHKS, CDR2 YYEKEE (reference sequence). Trimming pared 0 bases from V and 1 base from J, leaving 8 bases between. The CDR3 here is CASSLGGWSNQPQHF. DNA of the CDR3: TGTGCCAGCAGCTTGGGAGGTTGGAGCAATCAGCCCCAGCATTTT.

Only one count was recorded for this clone. The chain carries TRBV9 and TRBJ1-1; possibly TRBD1 for D (5 bases). This CDR3 contains 18 residues. Trimming took 3 bases from V and 0 from J, leaving 21 bases between them. Germline V gene lookup returns CDR1 SGDLS and CDR2 YYNGEE. The DNA for the CDR3 is TGTGCCAGCAGCGCGTTTCTTGGGGCGGACATTATGAACACTGAAGCTTTCTTT. Protein sequence: CASSAFLGADIMNTEAFF.

The rearrangement links TRBV7-6 to TRBJ1-2; the D is unclear. The CDR3 is 13 amino acids. The germline V and J ends were trimmed by 2 bases and 4 bases, with 8 bases remaining between them. The germline CDR1 and CDR2 sequences are SGHVS and FNYEAQ. Written as DNA, the CDR3 is TGTGCCAGCAGCTTAAGTCAGACCTATGGCTACACCTTC. This encodes CASSLSQTYGYTF.